One sample yielded the 2 T cell receptor beta chains listed below, sequenced in a study of a mutant IDH1 vaccine in newly diagnosed glioma. These TCRs are of unknown antigen specificity. Regarding time point: week 5, during vaccination. The content of each vaccine dose was 300 ug of mutant IDH1 20-mer peptide, and topical imiquimod accompanied it. The repertoire was sequenced with immunoSEQ multiplex PCR; TCRdb's copy has only in-frame clones and lacks some. The repertoire holds 60,000 or so clones, with about nine tenths as singletons. Specimen: PBMCs, collected from a glioma patient whose treatment included an IDH1 peptide vaccine. Source of these receptors: a woman in her thirties or forties with glioma.

This clone has a single count. This chain joins TRBV19 and TRBJ1-1; D remains unclear. The germline V gene has CDR1 LNHDA and CDR2 SQIVND (reference sequence). This CDR3 comprises 11 residues. Trimming pared 9 bases from V and 4 bases from J, leaving 9 bases between. This CDR3 is CARTQSTEAFF. CDR3 nucleotides: TGTGCCAGAACTCAAAGCACTGAAGCTTTCTTT.

The V call is TRBV7-8, the J call TRBJ1-2; D unclear. This CDR3 is 13 amino acids long. Deletions cut 8 bases from V and 2 bases from J, with 12 bases between. Germline CDR1 and CDR2: SGHVS and FQNEAQ. CDR3 residues: CASSRTGNYGYTF. CDR3 DNA: TGTGCCAGCTCGCGGACGGGAAACTATGGCTACACCTTC.